This section outlines one T cell receptor (beta chain) sequence together with its context. Its target is not known. TCRdb's copy holds only in-frame clones and misses some; the assay was immunoSEQ multiplex PCR. The sample carries more than 15,000 clones, roughly 88% recorded once. The sample originates from a study of OX40 agonist ivuxolimab in advanced cancers. Background on the study: The treatment was a fully human IgG2 OX40 agonist, ivuxolimab. Study-wide findings and caveats: Partial responders at 0.1-3.0 mg/kg had among the lowest clonal expansion.

From germline, CDR1 is SEHNR and CDR2 FQNEAQ (reference sequence). The CDR3 is 13 amino acids. V lost 5 bases, J lost 3 bases, and 11 bases lay in between. No patient had autoimmune disease or received systemic immunosuppression. The TCR sequence derives from an adult with an advanced solid tumor such as melanoma, head and neck, liver or kidney cancer. The chain has TRBV7-9 and TRBJ2-7, with a tentative D call TRBD2 (6 bases). Material: CD4+ or CD8+ T cells sorted from blood, obtained in a trial of the OX40 agonist ivuxolimab. Written as DNA, the CDR3 is TGTGCCAGCAGCCCCCGGGGGAGCTACGAGCAGTACTTC. It codes for CASSPRGSYEQYF.